This T cell receptor (beta chain) originates from a study of memory CD4+ T cells and cytomegalovirus serostatus. Generated by immunoSEQ multiplex PCR, the TCRdb table keeps only in-frame clones and is missing some. The table includes 50,000 to 75,000 clones, 82% detected once. The V gene's germline CDR1 is MNHEY and CDR2 SVGAGI. Trimming removed 0 bases from V and 0 bases from J, with 6 bases in between. This CDR3 is built from 16 residues. Concerning this clone itself: Its antigen remains unidentified.

Single viable CD3+CD4+CD8-CD45RO+ cells were sorted as the memory CD4+ T cells. Study results and caveats: The CMV-associated TCR signature appears largely within the CD4+ memory repertoire.

This receptor was obtained from an adult in good health and CMV-seronegative. The sample comprised memory CD4+ T cells from blood. This chain joins TRBV6-5 and TRBJ1-6, with no clear D. CDR3 region: CASSYSRSSYNSPLHF. The CDR3 nucleotides read TGTGCCAGCAGTTACTCTCGGAGCTCCTATAATTCACCCCTCCACTTT.